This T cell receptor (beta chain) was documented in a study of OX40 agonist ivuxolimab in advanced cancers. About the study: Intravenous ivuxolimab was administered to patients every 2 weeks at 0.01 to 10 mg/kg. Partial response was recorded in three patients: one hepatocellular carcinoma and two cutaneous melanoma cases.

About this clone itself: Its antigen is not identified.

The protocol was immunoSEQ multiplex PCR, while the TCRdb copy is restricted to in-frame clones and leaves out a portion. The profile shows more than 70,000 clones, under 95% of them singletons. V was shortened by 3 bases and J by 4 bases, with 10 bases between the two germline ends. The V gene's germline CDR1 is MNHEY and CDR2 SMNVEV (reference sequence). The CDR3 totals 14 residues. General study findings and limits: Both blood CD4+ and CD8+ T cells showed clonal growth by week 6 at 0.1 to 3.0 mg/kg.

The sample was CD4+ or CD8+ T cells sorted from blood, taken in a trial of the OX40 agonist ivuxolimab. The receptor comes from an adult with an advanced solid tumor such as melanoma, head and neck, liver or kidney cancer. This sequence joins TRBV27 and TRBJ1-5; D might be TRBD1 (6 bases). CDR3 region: CASSLGGGNQPQHF. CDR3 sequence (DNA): TGTGCCAGCAGTTTGGGAGGGGGGAATCAGCCCCAGCATTTT.